This is a list of T cell receptor beta chains from one sample in a study of blood T cell repertoires in COVID-19. Method: immunoSEQ multiplex PCR; TCRdb's copy keeps in-frame clones and lacks some. The top ten hold around 6.6% of the sample, which has roughly 300,000 clones, around 89% seen once. The source material was peripheral blood. The receptors stem from a man between 18 and 35 years old who had recovered from COVID-19. CDR3s leave out the opening cysteine and the closing phenylalanine or tryptophan. Expanded clones are given a class, and other clones once, few, many or no size at all.

>-|TRBV10-3
AISEERTGRLDEQY
>-|TRBV12-3/TRBV12-4
ASSFNFNEQF
>once|TRBV10-3
ATRDRVQETQY
>-|TRBV7-9
ASSRRGGPSNEQF
>-|TRBV6-5
ASSYSPMSGEQF
>-|TRBV27
ASSPIPRGNQPQH
>-|TRBV27
ASSLSKQGHYGYT
>-|TRBV6-5
ASTPSGRAGTQY
>-|TRBV10-3
AISESAGNNEKLF
>once|TRBV5-6
ASSFPGTGSYEQY
>-|TRBV29-1
SVEARSGLRGSTDTQY
>-|TRBV27
ASSYELAATDTQY
>-|TRBV2
ASRTGTSGIVDEQY
>-|TRBV18
ASSTGRDQPQH
>-|TRBV9
ASSGLTGEAF
>-|TRBV7-9
ASSFARPDSGNTIY
>-|TRBV23-1
ASSQSCWGGETQY
>-|TRBV5-8
ASSFGGTAITDTQY
>-|TRBV7-6
ASLAGASSGANVLT
>-|TRBV7-9
ASSLGSSPLH
>-|TRBV3-1/TRBV3-2
ASSPLGGRAIDEQF
>-|TRBV18
ASLSGEQY
>few|TRBV6-5
ASSPYRTTYEQY
>-|TRBV5-1
ASSPPDKGRYEQY
>-|TRBV4-2
ASSQDAGSLDSPLH
>once|TRBV10-2
ASSEGSYEQY
>-|TRBV5-1
ASSLDREINEKLF
>-|TRBV7-6
ASSHNTGELF
>-|TRBV10-3
AISITGTNTEAF
>-|TRBV29-1
SVEAEQDNTYEQY
>-|TRBV6-2/TRBV6-3
ASTPAGNSNQPQH
>-|TRBV7-8
ASSDPGQGDEQF
>-|TRBV7-9
ASSLVTGIGGGYT
>-|TRBV5-4
ASSLPGGASYNEQF
>-|TRBV12-3/TRBV12-4
ASSLARGIQY
>-|TRBV28
ASSPGQGAGNTIY
>-|TRBV13
ASSLVAGGNNEQF
>-|TRBV13
ASSLVVARSGQGNTGELF
>once|TRBV11-2
ASSLSLSGTYEQY
>-|TRBV14
ASSQDWSAGTQY
>-|TRBV14
ASSQDTYRSSYEQY
>-|TRBV5-5
ASSPYPGTGNTEAF
>-|TRBV6-5
ASSFGQANYGYT